One sample yielded the 16 T cell receptor beta chains listed below, sequenced in a study of response to subunit inactivated influenza vaccine. From the RT-PCR reads, TCRdb called clonotypes with MiXCR, one entry per CDR3 protein. The sample shows about half a million distinct CDR3 sequences, approximately 7.6% of them seen only once. Material: PBMCs from blood, obtained around 25 months after vaccination. The receptors were gathered from a man between 45 and 75 years old who received an inactivated influenza vaccine.

This clonotype was seen only a few times. The V and J genes are TRBV5-1 and TRBJ2-7; 8 nucleotides agree with TRBD1. The germline gives CDR1 SGHRS, CDR2 YFSETQ. The CDR3 is made up of 13 amino acids. Trimming at V came to 5 bases and at J to 9 bases, leaving 10 bases not matched to a gene. CDR3 loop: CASSEGQGPRQYF. The CDR3 DNA reads as TGCGCCAGCAGTGAAGGACAGGGCCCCCGGCAGTACTTC.

A few counts support this clonotype. The chain joins TRBV27 to TRBJ2-1, with TRBD2 matching over 9 bases. V lost 5 bases and J lost 6; bases outside the gene matches: 11. Germline assignment: CDR1 MNHEY and CDR2 SMNVEV (reference sequence). This CDR3 has 16 amino acids. The CDR3 coding sequence is TGTGCCAGCAGTCCCATAGCGGGAGACCCCCCCAATGAGCAGTTCTTC. As protein: CASSPIAGDPPNEQFF.

V gene TRBV9 combines with J gene TRBJ2-1; 11 bases match TRBD2. Germline-derived CDR1 and CDR2 are SGDLS and YYNGEE. V shed 3 bases and J 7 bases; nucleotides not matched to a gene: 6. The CDR3 length is 15 residues. The CDR3 nucleotides are TGTGCCAGCAGCGGGGGACTAGCGGCCAGGAATGAGCAGTTCTTC. Translating it yields CASSGGLAARNEQFF.

The CDR3 DNA is TGCGCCAGCAGCCAAGGCGCCCCTACCTACGAGCAGTACTTC. The encoded protein is CASSQGAPTYEQYF. The chain employs TRBV5-1 and TRBJ2-7; D is ambiguous. The length of the CDR3 is 14 residues. Per germline, CDR1 SGHRS and CDR2 YFSETQ. V was trimmed by 4 bases and J by 2 bases, leaving 13 bases between them.

This rearrangement joins TRBV28 to TRBJ2-3; tentative D call: TRBD2 (5 bases). This CDR3 has 14 residues. CDR1 MDHEN and CDR2 SYDVKM come from the germline V gene. V was clipped by 3 bases and J by 6 bases, with 13 bases between them. DNA for the CDR3: TGTGCCAGCAGTTTTACTAGAGGAGCGGATACGCAGTATTTT. Protein sequence: CASSFTRGADTQYF.

This clonotype has only a few counts. This sequence joins TRBV20-1 and TRBJ2-5, with a weak D call TRBD2 (6 bases). Trimming pared 3 bases from V and 2 bases from J, leaving 13 bases between. CDR3 length equals 14 residues. Germline CDR1 DFQATT, CDR2 SNEGSKA (reference sequence). CDR3 bases: TGCAGTGCTAGGGAGGGACTGAGGCAAGAGACCCAGTACTTC. Amino acids: CSAREGLRQETQYF.

This clonotype was seen only a few times. The chain combines TRBV30 with TRBJ2-3; a weak D match, TRBD2 (6 bases). Germline-derived CDR1 and CDR2 are GTSNPN and SVGIG (reference sequence). Between the trimmed V and J ends, which lost 4 bases and 8 bases, there was a span of 13 bases. The CDR3 is made up of 12 amino acids. The CDR3: CAWNTGVGTQYF. Written as DNA, the CDR3 is TGTGCCTGGAACACGGGAGTCGGTACGCAGTATTTT.

V usage is TRBV7-2 and J usage is TRBJ1-5; D might be TRBD1 (5 bases). This CDR3 is built from 13 residues. V was cut by 8 bases and J by 5 bases, with 13 bases left in between. Germline lookup yields CDR1 SGHTA and CDR2 FQGNSA. The CDR3 DNA sequence: TGTGCCAGCGGGATGTGGGGGGATCAGCCCCAGCATTTT. The encoded protein is CASGMWGDQPQHF. The variable domain in full, with the rest retrieved from reference TRBV7-2 and TRBJ1-5, is GAGVSQSPSNKVTEKGKDVELRCDPISGHTALYWYRQSLGQGLEFLIYFQGNSAPDKSGLPSDRFSAERTGGSVSTLTIQRTQQEDSAVYLCASGMWGDQPQHFGDGTRLSIL.

This clonotype was counted only a few times. V and J are TRBV18 and TRBJ2-2; no reliable D call. The V gene's germline CDR1 is KGHSH and CDR2 LQKENI. V lost 7 bases, J lost 4 bases, and 13 bases lay in between. The CDR3 is 14 amino acids. The CDR3 sequence is CASCTMVPTGELFF. As DNA, the CDR3 is TGTGCCAGCTGCACCATGGTGCCCACCGGGGAGCTGTTTTTT.

This rearrangement joins TRBV12-3 or TRBV12-4 to TRBJ2-1; D uncertain. The CDR3 contains 11 residues. The V and J ends lost 3 bases and 9 bases respectively, with 6 bases between them. This chain's CDR3 is CASSFYGEQFF. In nucleotides, the CDR3 is TGTGCCAGCAGTTTTTACGGTGAGCAGTTCTTC.

In its sample, this clonotype was seen a few times. The chain has TRBV2 and TRBJ2-2, with D unresolved. Trimming removed 5 bases at V and 1 base at J, with 8 bases between. Germline V CDR1 and CDR2: SNHLY, FYNNEI. CDR3 length: 14 residues. The CDR3 reads CASSFVLNTGELFF. The CDR3 nucleotides are TGTGCCAGCAGTTTCGTATTGAACACCGGGGAGCTGTTTTTT. Looking up the rest from reference TRBV2 and TRBJ2-2 gives the full variable domain: EPEVTQTPSHQVTQMGQEVILRCVPISNHLYFYWYRQILGQKVEFLVSFYNNEISEKSEIFDDQFSVERPDGSNFTLKIRSTKLEDSAMYFCASSFVLNTGELFFGEGSRLTVL.

This clonotype was seen only a few times. V is TRBV4-2 and J is TRBJ1-5; 8 bases line up with TRBD1. J lost 7 bases, V lost 0 bases, and 8 bases had no gene match. From germline, CDR1 is LGHNA and CDR2 YNFKEQ. The CDR3 totals 16 residues. The CDR3 nucleotides read TGTGCCAGCAGCCAAGAAGCAGGGGGCGCACACCAGCCCCAGCATTTT. This gives the protein CASSQEAGGAHQPQHF.

A few counts support this clonotype. This chain joins TRBV7-2 and TRBJ2-1; 7 nucleotides line up with TRBD1. In germline, CDR1 is SGHTA, CDR2 FQGNSA. J was trimmed by 7 bases and V by 4 bases; bases with no gene match: 13. This CDR3 contains 16 residues. The CDR3 reads CASSSTGAGLWNEQFF. The CDR3 DNA sequence: TGTGCCAGCAGCTCTACAGGGGCCGGGTTGTGGAATGAGCAGTTCTTC. The entire variable domain, with the rest obtained from reference TRBV7-2 and TRBJ2-1, is as follows: GAGVSQSPSNKVTEKGKDVELRCDPISGHTALYWYRQSLGQGLEFLIYFQGNSAPDKSGLPSDRFSAERTGGSVSTLTIQRTQQEDSAVYLCASSSTGAGLWNEQFFGPGTRLTVL.

The CDR3 reads CASSERDRGAKNIQYF. The CDR3 coding sequence is TGCGCCAGCAGCGAAAGAGACAGGGGAGCCAAAAACATTCAGTACTTC. The rearrangement joins TRBV5-1 to TRBJ2-4; 8 bases line up with TRBD1. Germline lookup yields CDR1 SGHRS and CDR2 YFSETQ. The CDR3 sequence is 16 residues long. V shed 4 bases and J 0 bases; nucleotides not matched to a gene: 6.

The chain uses TRBV12-3 or TRBV12-4 and TRBJ2-5, with 7 bases identical to TRBD2. The CDR3 has 16 residues. The V and J ends lost 1 base and 5 bases, in that order; junction bases with no gene match: 10. The CDR3 region is CASSLDNRDYSETQYF. CDR3 DNA sequence: TGTGCCAGCAGTTTAGATAACCGGGACTACAGTGAGACCCAGTACTTC.

V is TRBV6-1 and J is TRBJ1-1; D possibly corresponds to TRBD1 (5 bases). Germline V CDR1 and CDR2: MNHNS, SASEGT. Trimming removed 6 bases from V and 0 bases from J, with 14 bases in between. The CDR3 sequence is 15 residues long. Here the CDR3 reads CASSPHRTLNTEAFF. CDR3 DNA sequence: TGTGCCAGCAGCCCCCACAGGACCCTGAACACTGAAGCTTTCTTT.